This TCR beta chain was observed in a study of early T cells in non-severe SARS-CoV-2 infection. Study information: Whole-blood bulk RNA, unsorted, was sequenced, and chains were unpaired.

Germline V CDR1 and CDR2: SQVTM, ANQGSEA. CDR3 size: 14 residues. V lost 6 bases to trimming and J lost 1 base, with 15 bases between them. Each cDNA molecule carried a unique molecular identifier. TCRdb reanalysed the 5' RACE reads using MiXCR and keeps one entry per CDR3 protein. The sample has about 110,000 distinct CDR3 sequences, about 12% seen once. This clonotype has at least ten counts. Material: whole blood. The rearrangement joins TRBV29-1 to TRBJ2-5; TRBD1 is a possible D gene (6 bases). This TCR was recovered from an adult who was a healthcare worker with PCR-confirmed SARS-CoV-2 infection or an uninfected control (not recorded which). The CDR3 DNA is TGCAGCGTCCCCAGGGGAGCTTCCCAAGAGACCCAGTACTTC. Encoded protein: CSVPRGASQETQYF.